This record looks at one TCR beta chain sequence and its context. The data belong to a study of shared clonotypes between healthy human individuals. Deep was the level used in running the assay. TCRdb's table, derived via immunoSEQ multiplex PCR, lists solely in-frame clones and lacks some. The sample holds around 720,000 clones, around 73% seen once. This TCR was sampled from a woman in her thirties in good health. The sample consisted of memory CD4+ T cells sorted from blood. Subset of the sample: CD45RA-negative fraction.

The CDR3 is CASIWGLTLCGYTF. The DNA for the CDR3 is TGCGCCAGCATTTGGGGACTGACGCTTTGTGGCTACACCTTC. The rearrangement joins TRBV10-1 to TRBJ1-2; perhaps TRBD1 as D (5 bases). The CDR3 consists of 14 residues. V was clipped by 7 bases and J by 7 bases, with 19 bases between them. CDR1 and CDR2 (germline): WNHNN, SYGVQD (reference sequence).